These 23 T cell receptor beta chains came from one sample sequenced in a study of shared clonotypes between healthy human individuals. Measured with immunoSEQ multiplex PCR; TCRdb has only the in-frame clones, and not every one. Of roughly 590,000 clones in the sample, around 95% were seen once. CD45RO negativity and positive selection for CCR7 defined naive CD8 cells, a population that excluded terminally differentiated effector memory CD45RA+ cells. What was sequenced was naive CD8+ T cells sorted from blood. The origin of the receptors is a woman aged 30 to 39 in good health.

V and J are TRBV18 and TRBJ2-1, with D perhaps matching TRBD1 (5 bases). This CDR3 has 18 residues. Germline loops: CDR1 KGHSH, CDR2 LQKENI. The V and J ends lost 6 bases and 0 bases respectively, with 21 bases between them. CDR3 residues: CASSPELRPGYSYNEQFF. The CDR3 bases are TGTGCCAGCTCCCCGGAGCTAAGGCCAGGGTACTCCTACAATGAGCAGTTCTTC.

The gene calls are TRBV2 and TRBJ1-4; D is undetermined. Germline V gene data show CDR1 as SNHLY and CDR2 as FYNNEI. V lost 4 bases and J 8 bases, leaving 11 bases between the germline ends. The length of the CDR3 is 13 residues. CDR3 sequence: CASSVVAREKLFF. Written as DNA, the CDR3 is TGTGCCAGCAGTGTGGTGGCGCGCGAAAAACTGTTTTTT.

This rearrangement joins TRBV7-9 to TRBJ2-2; 8 bases match TRBD1. Germline V gene data show CDR1 as SEHNR and CDR2 as FQNEAQ (reference sequence). V lost 4 bases to trimming and J lost 5 bases; unmatched junction nucleotides: 9. The CDR3 is 16 residues long. The CDR3 here is CASSSSGQGRTGELFF. The CDR3 nucleotides read TGTGCCAGCAGCTCGAGCGGACAGGGCCGAACCGGGGAGCTGTTTTTT. Full variable domain (rest looked up from reference TRBV7-9 and TRBJ2-2): DTGVSQNPRHKITKRGQNVTFRCDPISEHNRLYWYRQTLGQGPEFLTYFQNEAQLEKSRLLSDRFSAERPKGSFSTLEIQRTEQGDSAMYLCASSSSGQGRTGELFFGEGSRLTVL.

The chain combines TRBV2 with TRBJ1-5; possibly TRBD1 for D (5 bases). The V gene's germline CDR1 is SNHLY and CDR2 FYNNEI. This CDR3 is 14 amino acids long. V was cut by 3 bases and J by 7 bases, with 13 bases left in between. The CDR3 loop is CASSDWTGEQPQHF. For the CDR3, the DNA is TGTGCCAGCAGTGACTGGACGGGGGAACAGCCCCAGCATTTT.

This clone was detected only a few times. Within the sample, other DNA sequences also encode this same CDR3. The gene calls are TRBV5-4 and TRBJ2-7; unclear D gene. Trimming removed 1 base from V and 5 bases from J, with 4 bases in between. Germline V lookup: CDR1 SGHNT, CDR2 YYREEE (reference sequence). The CDR3 covers 11 residues. DNA of the CDR3: TGTGCCAGCAGCTTGCTGAACGAGCAGTACTTC. The encoded protein is CASSLLNEQYF.

This clone was detected once. The CDR3 loop is CASSLTGATQYEQYF. The CDR3 bases are TGTGCCAGCAGCTTAACAGGGGCTACCCAATACGAGCAGTACTTC. The chain has TRBV5-4 and TRBJ2-7; 7 bases align to TRBD1. CDR3 length: 15 amino acids. Germline V gene data show CDR1 as SGHNT and CDR2 as YYREEE (reference sequence). J was trimmed by 4 bases and V by 2 bases; bases with no gene match: 9.

This sequence joins TRBV7-9 and TRBJ2-2; either TRBD1 or TRBD2 may fit D (5 bases each). The CDR3 is 15 residues long. CDR1 and CDR2 (germline): SEHNR, FQNEAQ (reference sequence). Trimming pared 5 bases from V and 2 bases from J, leaving 12 bases between. CDR3 sequence (DNA): TGTGCCAGCAGCCCACCGGGACCTAACACCGGGGAGCTGTTTTTT. It yields the protein CASSPPGPNTGELFF.

A single count supports this clone. The chain has TRBV5-5 and TRBJ2-1, with D uncertain. CDR3 length equals 15 residues. The V end was cut by 6 bases, the J end by 6 bases, with 19 bases between. Germline lookup yields CDR1 SGHKS and CDR2 YYEKEE (reference sequence). CDR3 sequence (DNA): TGTGCCAGCATCCAAGGGCGGACCGACGGCAATGAGCAGTTCTTC. As protein: CASIQGRTDGNEQFF.

This clone was observed a single time. V is TRBV5-1 and J is TRBJ1-2, with 11 nucleotides matching TRBD1. The CDR3 spans 13 residues. With V trimmed by 7 bases and J by 3 bases, 2 bases remained unmatched. Germline CDR1 and CDR2: SGHRS and YFSETQ. The CDR3 region has the DNA TGCGCCAGCCAGGGACAGGGGGACTATGGCTACACCTTC. Protein product: CASQGQGDYGYTF.

The chain carries TRBV11-3 and TRBJ2-7; D is tentatively TRBD1 or TRBD2 (5 bases each). CDR1 is SGHNT, CDR2 YENEEA, per germline. The CDR3 runs 17 residues. V lost 5 bases, J lost 2 bases, and 22 bases lay in between. In DNA form, the CDR3 reads TGTGCCAGCAGCCAGGCCCCCCGGGACGGAGGACCCTACGAGCAGTACTTC. Protein: CASSQAPRDGGPYEQYF.

V and J are TRBV19 and TRBJ2-5; D gene unclear. Germline CDR1 and CDR2: LNHDA and SQIVND (reference sequence). With 5 bases removed from V and 3 bases from J, the gap between germline ends came to 10 bases. The CDR3 totals 13 residues. The CDR3 here is CASSQDGEETQYF. CDR3 bases: TGTGCCAGTAGTCAAGACGGTGAAGAGACCCAGTACTTC.

V gene TRBV19 combines with J gene TRBJ2-5, with D perhaps matching TRBD2 (6 bases). The germline V and J ends were trimmed by 1 base and 11 bases, with 17 bases remaining between them. The length of the CDR3 is 14 residues. Germline CDR1 is LNHDA and CDR2 is SQIVND (reference sequence). The CDR3 sequence is CASSIAGTAREQYF. CDR3 nucleotides: TGTGCCAGTAGTATAGCTGGGACTGCAAGGGAGCAGTACTTC.

On this clone: Other DNA sequences in this specimen translate into the identical CDR3. The chain uses TRBV7-9 and TRBJ1-2, with a weak D call TRBD1 (5 bases). This CDR3 region has 15 residues. V was cut by 2 bases and J by 5 bases, with 15 bases left in between. Germline CDR1 SEHNR, CDR2 FQNEAQ (reference sequence). CDR3 nucleotides: TGTGCCAGCAGCTTACCCATAGGCAGGGATTATGGCTACACCTTC. Translation gives CASSLPIGRDYGYTF.

V and J are TRBV7-2 and TRBJ2-2; 13 bases are a match to TRBD2. This CDR3 comprises 16 residues. In germline, CDR1 is SGHTA, CDR2 FQGNSA. Trimming took 5 bases from V and 5 from J; bases not matched to a gene: 5. In DNA form, the CDR3 reads TGTGCCAGCAGCCTCACTAGCGGGAGGGCTACCGGGGAGCTGTTTTTT. It yields the protein CASSLTSGRATGELFF.

The gene calls are TRBV7-9 and TRBJ2-1; no clear D. Germline lookup yields CDR1 SEHNR and CDR2 FQNEAQ (reference sequence). This CDR3 is 12 amino acids long. V lost 8 bases to trimming and J lost 6 bases, with 11 bases between them. The CDR3 DNA reads as TGTGCCAGCCGCTCCTCGCTCAATGAGCAGTTCTTC. Translation: CASRSSLNEQFF. Based on the CDR3 plus reference TRBV7-9 and TRBJ2-1, the full variable domain is DTGVSQNPRHKITKRGQNVTFRCDPISEHNRLYWYRQTLGQGPEFLTYFQNEAQLEKSRLLSDRFSAERPKGSFSTLEIQRTEQGDSAMYLCASRSSLNEQFFGPGTRLTVL.

The chain is built from TRBV6-5 and TRBJ2-7; D is uncertain. Germline CDR1 and CDR2: MNHEY and SVGAGI. The germline V and J ends were trimmed by 6 bases and 0 bases, with 12 bases remaining between them. The CDR3 has 14 residues. CDR3 in DNA: TGTGCCAGCAGCTTCCGGGCCCTCTCCTACGAGCAGTACTTC. Its translation is CASSFRALSYEQYF.

The chain has TRBV21-1 and TRBJ2-7; the DNA was not compared with TRBD1, the D call given in the table. TRBV21-1 is recorded as a pseudogene. The CDR3 consists of 17 residues. The CDR3: CASSKGDTILDFYEQYF. The CDR3 region has the DNA TGTGCCAGCAGCAAAGGGGACACCATCCTGGACTTCTACGAGCAGTACTTC.

This chain connects TRBV28 to TRBJ1-1; tentative D call: TRBD1 (5 bases). There are 13 residues in the CDR3. In germline, CDR1 is MDHEN, CDR2 SYDVKM. V lost 2 bases and J 10 bases, leaving 14 bases between the germline ends. CDR3 loop: CASSLGGGDRAFF. DNA of the CDR3: TGTGCCAGCAGTTTAGGGGGAGGCGATCGAGCTTTCTTT.

This sequence joins TRBV13 and TRBJ2-3; 11 bases line up with TRBD2. V shed 5 bases and J 4 bases; nucleotides not matched to a gene: 2. The CDR3 length is 14 residues. Per germline, CDR1 PRHDT and CDR2 FYEKMQ (reference sequence). CDR3: CASSRSGGADTQYF. CDR3 nucleotide sequence: TGTGCCAGCAGCCGTAGCGGGGGGGCAGATACGCAGTATTTT.

The genes are TRBV11-3 and TRBJ2-1, with TRBD1 identical over 9 bases. CDR1 and CDR2 (germline): SGHNT, YENEEA. The ends lost 5 bases at V and 4 bases at J; junction bases unmatched: 6. The CDR3 spans 15 residues. The CDR3 bases are TGTGCCAGCAGCGGAGAGGACAGGGGTTACAATGAGCAGTTCTTC. Amino acid sequence: CASSGEDRGYNEQFF.

This chain uses TRBV7-9 with TRBJ2-4, with 8 nucleotides matching TRBD1. With 0 bases clipped from V and 7 bases from J, the junction kept 5 bases outside the gene matches. CDR1 is SEHNR, CDR2 FQNEAQ, per germline (reference sequence). CDR3 length equals 15 residues. For the CDR3, the DNA is TGTGCCAGCAGCTTAGCGCAGGGGGCAGGGAACATTCAGTACTTC. Amino acids: CASSLAQGAGNIQYF.

This clone was picked up one time. This chain uses TRBV25-1 with TRBJ2-7; D ambiguous. V dropped 5 bases and J dropped 3 bases, with 8 bases sitting between them. This CDR3 is 12 amino acids long. Looked up from germline, CDR1 is MGHDK and CDR2 is SYGVNS. CDR3 sequence: CASSLQSYEQYF. DNA of the CDR3: TGTGCCAGCAGTTTGCAAAGCTACGAGCAGTACTTC.

This clone is a singleton in its sample. The chain joins TRBV7-9 to TRBJ1-1; D is perhaps TRBD1 (5 bases). CDR3 length: 13 amino acids. The germline CDR1 and CDR2 sequences are SEHNR and FQNEAQ (reference sequence). V was cut by 4 bases and J by 1 base, with 7 bases left in between. The CDR3 DNA sequence: TGTGCCAGCAGCTACCAGGGGAACACTGAAGCTTTCTTT. It codes for CASSYQGNTEAFF.